Listed below are T cell receptor beta chains from one sample, sequenced in a study of blood T cell repertoires in COVID-19. Data came from immunoSEQ multiplex PCR; TCRdb stores just in-frame clones and leaves some out. Among tens of thousands of clones, over 75% were seen once, and the ten largest hold around a sixth. Source material: peripheral blood. All receptors come from an older man with acute or convalescent COVID-19. CDR3s include the opening cysteine and the closing phenylalanine or tryptophan. The order of the fields is D gene, J gene, V gene, CDR3 DNA, CDR3 protein. A D gene is named only where the DNA matches it firmly.

d_call: TRBD1
j_call: TRBJ1-5
v_call: TRBV18
cdr3_nt: TGTGCCAGCTCACCAGCGACAGGGGGGAATCAGCCCCAGCATTTT
cdr3_aa: CASSPATGGNQPQHF

d_call: -
j_call: TRBJ1-4
v_call: TRBV3-1/TRBV3-2
cdr3_nt: TGTGCCAGCAGCCAAGGGACAGCTAATGAAAAACTGTTTTTT
cdr3_aa: CASSQGTANEKLFF

d_call: TRBD1
j_call: TRBJ2-7
v_call: TRBV4-1
cdr3_nt: TGCGCCAGCAGCCCAGGGCAGGGACAGAGCTACGAGCAGTACTTC
cdr3_aa: CASSPGQGQSYEQYF

d_call: TRBD1
j_call: TRBJ2-5
v_call: TRBV27
cdr3_nt: TGTGCCAGCCGGGACAGGACCCAAGAGACCCAGTACTTC
cdr3_aa: CASRDRTQETQYF

d_call: TRBD1
j_call: TRBJ2-6
v_call: TRBV9
cdr3_nt: TGTGCCAGCAGCGTAAAATCCCAACAGGGGTCTGGGGCCAACGTCCTGACTTTC
cdr3_aa: CASSVKSQQGSGANVLTF

d_call: -
j_call: TRBJ1-5
v_call: TRBV11-2
cdr3_nt: TGTGCCAGCAGCCAGCTAGCCAGTCTTCAGCCCCAGCATTTT
cdr3_aa: CASSQLASLQPQHF

d_call: TRBD2
j_call: TRBJ2-2
v_call: TRBV5-1
cdr3_nt: TGCGCCAGCAGCGGACTAGCAGCGAACACCGGGGAGCTGTTTTTT
cdr3_aa: CASSGLAANTGELFF

d_call: -
j_call: TRBJ1-3
v_call: TRBV5-1
cdr3_nt: TGCGCCAGCAGCGAGAGCCCCGGGGACACCATATATTTT
cdr3_aa: CASSESPGDTIYF

d_call: TRBD1
j_call: TRBJ1-5
v_call: TRBV19
cdr3_nt: TGTGCCAGTAGTAGACAGGGAAAACAGCCCCAGCATTTT
cdr3_aa: CASSRQGKQPQHF

d_call: -
j_call: TRBJ2-1
v_call: TRBV19
cdr3_nt: TGTGCCGTCGACGCTGTGGGCCGCTTAAATGAGCAGTTCTTC
cdr3_aa: CAVDAVGRLNEQFF

d_call: TRBD2
j_call: TRBJ2-1
v_call: TRBV6-5
cdr3_nt: TGTGCCAGCACTGCTAGCGGCTACAATGAGCAGTTCTTC
cdr3_aa: CASTASGYNEQFF

d_call: -
j_call: TRBJ2-2
v_call: TRBV15
cdr3_nt: TGTGCCACCAGCAGAGATATAGCAGCGAACACCGGGGAGCTGTTTTTT
cdr3_aa: CATSRDIAANTGELFF

d_call: -
j_call: TRBJ2-2
v_call: TRBV3-1/TRBV3-2
cdr3_nt: TGTGCCAGCAGCCACCCTACTAGTGCCGGGGAGCTGTTTTTT
cdr3_aa: CASSHPTSAGELFF

d_call: TRBD2
j_call: TRBJ2-7
v_call: TRBV11-2
cdr3_nt: TGTGCCAGCAGCTTAGCGGGGGGGAGATACGAGCAGTACTTC
cdr3_aa: CASSLAGGRYEQYF

d_call: -
j_call: TRBJ1-2
v_call: TRBV18
cdr3_nt: TGTGCCAGCTCACCTGAGCAGACAGCCTACTATGGCTACACCTTC
cdr3_aa: CASSPEQTAYYGYTF

d_call: TRBD1
j_call: TRBJ2-7
v_call: TRBV4-2
cdr3_nt: TGTGCCAGCACCCCCGGACAGGGGATATCCTACGAGCAGTACTTC
cdr3_aa: CASTPGQGISYEQYF

d_call: -
j_call: TRBJ2-5
v_call: TRBV5-1
cdr3_nt: TGCGCCAGCAGCTTGGCCACGCAGGAGACCCAGTACTTC
cdr3_aa: CASSLATQETQYF

d_call: -
j_call: TRBJ2-2
v_call: TRBV19
cdr3_nt: TGTGCCAGTAGAAGGATGAGGGCCGGGGAGCTGTTTTTT
cdr3_aa: CASRRMRAGELFF

d_call: TRBD1
j_call: TRBJ1-4
v_call: TRBV19
cdr3_nt: TGTGCCACCATTCAGGGGGCACGTGAAAAACTGTTTTTT
cdr3_aa: CATIQGAREKLFF

d_call: -
j_call: TRBJ2-1
v_call: TRBV6-5
cdr3_nt: TGTGCCAGCAGGACGGGGGATGAGCAGTTCTTC
cdr3_aa: CASRTGDEQFF

d_call: TRBD1
j_call: TRBJ1-5
v_call: TRBV7-9
cdr3_nt: TGTGCCAGCAGCTCGGACAGGGATGGTCAGCCCCAGCATTTT
cdr3_aa: CASSSDRDGQPQHF

d_call: -
j_call: TRBJ1-1
v_call: TRBV2
cdr3_nt: TGTGCCAGCAGTGAAATGGGGAGTGGCACTGAAGCTTTCTTT
cdr3_aa: CASSEMGSGTEAFF

d_call: -
j_call: TRBJ1-2
v_call: TRBV2
cdr3_nt: TGTGCCAGCAGTACCTTCCAGGGGAATGGCTACACCTTC
cdr3_aa: CASSTFQGNGYTF

d_call: TRBD2
j_call: TRBJ2-3
v_call: TRBV2
cdr3_nt: TGTGCCAGCACCAGGGTGGGACTAGCGACCCATACGCAGTATTTT
cdr3_aa: CASTRVGLATHTQYF

d_call: -
j_call: TRBJ2-7
v_call: TRBV2
cdr3_nt: TGTGCCAGCAGTGATCGGGTCCACGAGCAGTACTTC
cdr3_aa: CASSDRVHEQYF

d_call: TRBD1
j_call: TRBJ1-3
v_call: TRBV6-5
cdr3_nt: TGTGCCAGCAGAGCTGGACAGGGGGCATCGAACACCATATATTTT
cdr3_aa: CASRAGQGASNTIYF

d_call: -
j_call: TRBJ1-5
v_call: TRBV5-5
cdr3_nt: TGTGCCAGCAGCTTGACCACGACAAGGATCAATCAGCCCCAGCATTTT
cdr3_aa: CASSLTTTRINQPQHF

d_call: -
j_call: TRBJ2-3
v_call: TRBV11-3
cdr3_nt: TGTGCCAGCAGCCCTAGCGTTAGCACAGATACGCAGTATTTT
cdr3_aa: CASSPSVSTDTQYF